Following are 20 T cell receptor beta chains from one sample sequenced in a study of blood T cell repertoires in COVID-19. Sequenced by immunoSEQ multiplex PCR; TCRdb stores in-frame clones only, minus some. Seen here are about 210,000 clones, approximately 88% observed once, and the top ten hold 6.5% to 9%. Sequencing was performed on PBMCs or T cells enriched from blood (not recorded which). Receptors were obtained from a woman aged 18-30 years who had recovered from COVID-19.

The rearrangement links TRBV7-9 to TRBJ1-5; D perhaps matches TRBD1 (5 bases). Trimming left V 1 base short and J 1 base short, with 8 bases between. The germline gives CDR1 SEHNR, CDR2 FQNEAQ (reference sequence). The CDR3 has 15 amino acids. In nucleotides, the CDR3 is TGTGCCAGCAGCTTAGTAGGGGCGAGCAATCAGCCCCAGCATTTT. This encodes CASSLVGASNQPQHF.

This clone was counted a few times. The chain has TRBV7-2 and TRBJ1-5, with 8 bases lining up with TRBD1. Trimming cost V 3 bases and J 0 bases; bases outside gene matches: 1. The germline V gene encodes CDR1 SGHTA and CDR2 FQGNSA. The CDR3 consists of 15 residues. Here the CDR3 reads CASSFDRGSNQPQHF. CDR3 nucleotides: TGTGCCAGCAGCTTTGACAGGGGTAGCAATCAGCCCCAGCATTTT.

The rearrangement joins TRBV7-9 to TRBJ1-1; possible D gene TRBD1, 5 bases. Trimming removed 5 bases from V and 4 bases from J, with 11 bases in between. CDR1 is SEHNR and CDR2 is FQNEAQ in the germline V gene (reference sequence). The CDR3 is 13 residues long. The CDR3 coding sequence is TGTGCCAGCAGCGAGACAGTTGCCACTGAAGCTTTCTTT. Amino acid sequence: CASSETVATEAFF.

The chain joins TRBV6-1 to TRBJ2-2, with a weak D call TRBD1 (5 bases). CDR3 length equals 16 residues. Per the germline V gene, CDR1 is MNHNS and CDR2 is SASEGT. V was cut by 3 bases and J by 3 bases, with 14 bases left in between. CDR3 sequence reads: CASSDYGGAYTGELFF. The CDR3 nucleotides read TGTGCCAGCAGTGACTACGGTGGGGCGTACACCGGGGAGCTGTTTTTT.

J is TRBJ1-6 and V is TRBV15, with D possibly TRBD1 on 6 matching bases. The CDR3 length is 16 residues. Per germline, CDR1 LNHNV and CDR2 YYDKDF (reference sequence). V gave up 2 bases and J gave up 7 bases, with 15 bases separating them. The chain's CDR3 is CATSRFPRGLNSPLHF. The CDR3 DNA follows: TGTGCCACCAGCAGATTCCCGAGGGGGTTGAATTCACCCCTCCACTTT.

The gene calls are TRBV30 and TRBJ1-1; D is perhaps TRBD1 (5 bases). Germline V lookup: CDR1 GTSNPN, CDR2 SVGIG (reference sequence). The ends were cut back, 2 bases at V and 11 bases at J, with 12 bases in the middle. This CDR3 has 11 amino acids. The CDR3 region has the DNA TGTGCCTGGAGTAACCAGGGCCGGGCTTTCTTT. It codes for CAWSNQGRAFF.

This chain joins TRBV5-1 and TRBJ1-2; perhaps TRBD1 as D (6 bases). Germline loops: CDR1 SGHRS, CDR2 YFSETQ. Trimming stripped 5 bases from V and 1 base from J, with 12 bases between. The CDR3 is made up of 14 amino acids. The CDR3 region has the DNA TGCGCCAGCAGTCTAGGACAGCTTAACTATGGCTACACCTTC. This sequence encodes CASSLGQLNYGYTF.

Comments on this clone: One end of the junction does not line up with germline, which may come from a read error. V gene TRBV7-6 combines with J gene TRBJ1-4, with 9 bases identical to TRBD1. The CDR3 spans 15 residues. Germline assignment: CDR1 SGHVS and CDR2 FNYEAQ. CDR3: CASSLAQGAREKLFF. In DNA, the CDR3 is TGTGCCAGCAGCCTAGCACAGGGGGCGCGTGAAAAACTGTTTTTT.

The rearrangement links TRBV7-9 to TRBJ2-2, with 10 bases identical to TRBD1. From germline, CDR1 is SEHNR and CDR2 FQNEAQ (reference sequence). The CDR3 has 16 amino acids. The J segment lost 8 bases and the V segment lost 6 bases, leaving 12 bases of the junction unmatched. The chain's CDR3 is CASRDRDRGIVGELFF. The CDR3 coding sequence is TGTGCCAGCAGGGACCGGGACAGGGGAATCGTAGGGGAGCTGTTTTTT.

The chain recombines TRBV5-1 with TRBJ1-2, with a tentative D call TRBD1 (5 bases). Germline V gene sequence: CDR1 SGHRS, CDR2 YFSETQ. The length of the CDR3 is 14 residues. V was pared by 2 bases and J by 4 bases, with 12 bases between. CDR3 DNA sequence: TGCGCCAGCAGCTTTGACAGCGTAGTCTATGGCTACACCTTC. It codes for CASSFDSVVYGYTF.

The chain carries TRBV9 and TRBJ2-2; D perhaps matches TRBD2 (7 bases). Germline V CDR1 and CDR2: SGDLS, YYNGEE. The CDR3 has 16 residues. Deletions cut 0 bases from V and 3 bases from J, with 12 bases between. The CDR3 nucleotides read TGTGCCAGCAGCGTAGCGGGGGGCTCCGACACCGGGGAGCTGTTTTTT. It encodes CASSVAGGSDTGELFF.

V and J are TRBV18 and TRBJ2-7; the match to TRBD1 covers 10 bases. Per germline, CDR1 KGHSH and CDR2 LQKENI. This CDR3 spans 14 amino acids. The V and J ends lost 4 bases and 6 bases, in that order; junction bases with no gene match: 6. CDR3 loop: CASSRQGAWGEQYF. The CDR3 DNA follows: TGTGCCAGCTCACGACAGGGGGCTTGGGGCGAGCAGTACTTC. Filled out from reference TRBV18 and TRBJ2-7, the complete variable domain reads NAGVMQNPRHLVRRRGQEARLRCSPMKGHSHVYWYRQLPEEGLKFMVYLQKENIIDESGMPKERFSAEFPKEGPSILRIQQVVRGDSAAYFCASSRQGAWGEQYFGPGTRLTVT.

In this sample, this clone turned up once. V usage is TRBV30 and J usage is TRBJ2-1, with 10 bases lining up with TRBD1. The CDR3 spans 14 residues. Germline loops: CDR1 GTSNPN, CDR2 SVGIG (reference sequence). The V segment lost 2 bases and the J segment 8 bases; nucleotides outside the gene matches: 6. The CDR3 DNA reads TGTGCCTGGAGTACTGGACAGGGGGGTTATGAGCAGTTCTTC. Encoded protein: CAWSTGQGGYEQFF.

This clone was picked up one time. CDR3 nucleotides: TGTGCCAGCAGGAACCTAGAGGGACAGGGCTACAATGAGCAGTTCTTC. Its translation is CASRNLEGQGYNEQFF. The rearrangement links TRBV28 to TRBJ2-1; 9 bases agree with TRBD1. The germline CDR1 and CDR2 sequences are MDHEN and SYDVKM. The trim removed 6 bases at V and 3 bases at J, leaving 9 bases unmatched. The CDR3 length is 16 residues.

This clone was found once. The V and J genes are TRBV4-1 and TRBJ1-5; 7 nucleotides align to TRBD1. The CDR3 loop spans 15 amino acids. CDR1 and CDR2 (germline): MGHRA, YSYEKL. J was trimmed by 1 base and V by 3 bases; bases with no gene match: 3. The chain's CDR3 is CASSQTTGSNQPQHF. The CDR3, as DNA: TGCGCCAGCAGCCAGACGACAGGGAGCAATCAGCCCCAGCATTTT.

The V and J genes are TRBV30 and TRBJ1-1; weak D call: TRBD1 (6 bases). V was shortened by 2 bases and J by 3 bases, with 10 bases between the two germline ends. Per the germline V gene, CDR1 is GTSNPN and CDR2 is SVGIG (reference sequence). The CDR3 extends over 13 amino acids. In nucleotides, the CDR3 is TGTGCCTGGAGTAGAAACAGGGACACTGAAGCTTTCTTT. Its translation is CAWSRNRDTEAFF.

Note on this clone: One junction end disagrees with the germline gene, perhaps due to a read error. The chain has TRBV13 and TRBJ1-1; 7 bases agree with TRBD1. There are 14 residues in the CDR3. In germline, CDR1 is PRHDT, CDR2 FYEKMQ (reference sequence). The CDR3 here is CASSIGDRDTEAFF. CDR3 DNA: TGTGCCAGCAGCATAGGGGACAGAGACACTGAAGCTTTCTTT.

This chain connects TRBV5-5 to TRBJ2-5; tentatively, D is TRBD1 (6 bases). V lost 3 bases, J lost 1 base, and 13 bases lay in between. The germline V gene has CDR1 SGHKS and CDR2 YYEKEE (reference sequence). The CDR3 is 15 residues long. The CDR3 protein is CASSSSGALQETQYF. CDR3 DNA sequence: TGTGCCAGCAGCTCGTCAGGGGCCCTCCAAGAGACCCAGTACTTC.

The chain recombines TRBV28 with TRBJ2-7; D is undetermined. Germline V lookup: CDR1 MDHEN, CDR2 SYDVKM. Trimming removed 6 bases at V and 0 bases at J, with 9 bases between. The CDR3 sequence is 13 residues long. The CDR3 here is CASSYDISYEQYF. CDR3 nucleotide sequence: TGTGCCAGCAGCTATGACATCTCCTACGAGCAGTACTTC. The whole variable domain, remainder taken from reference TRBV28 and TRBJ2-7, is DVKVTQSSRYLVKRTGEKVFLECVQDMDHENMFWYRQDPGLGLRLIYFSYDVKMKEKGDIPEGYSVSREKKERFSLILESASTNQTSMYLCASSYDISYEQYFGPGTRLTVT.

This CDR3 reads CASSIKGPVSNQPQHF. CDR3 in DNA: TGTGCCAGTAGTATCAAGGGGCCGGTCAGCAATCAGCCCCAGCATTTT. V is TRBV19 and J is TRBJ1-5; D may be TRBD1 (5 bases). V lost 3 bases, J lost 1 base, and 13 bases lay in between. The CDR3 sequence is 16 residues long. Per germline, CDR1 LNHDA and CDR2 SQIVND (reference sequence).